This is a list of T cell receptor beta chains from one sample in a study of T cell responses to AZD1222 COVID-19 vaccine. Repertoires were generated with immunoSEQ multiplex PCR, while TCRdb's copy carries only in-frame clones and drops some. This sample carries roughly 120,000 clones, around nine tenths of them seen once, and the ten largest clones take over 2%. The starting material was peripheral blood, obtained 28 days after the second AZD1222 dose. The receptors stem from an adult who received the AZD1222 COVID-19 vaccine. CDR3s include the opening cysteine and the closing phenylalanine or tryptophan. D genes are given only for firm matches. Size is omitted from some rows. Given values are once, few, many or a class for expanded clones.

abundance: .
v_gene: TRBV13
j_gene: TRBJ2-7
d_gene: TRBD2
CDR3aa: CASSLRGGGAYEQYF
CDR3nt: TGTGCCAGCAGCTTACGTGGCGGGGGGGCTTACGAGCAGTACTTC

abundance: .
v_gene: TRBV20-1
j_gene: TRBJ1-2
d_gene: .
CDR3aa: CSASVQGGDYGYTF
CDR3nt: TGCAGTGCTAGTGTGCAGGGAGGCGACTATGGCTACACCTTC

abundance: once
v_gene: TRBV19
j_gene: TRBJ2-1
d_gene: TRBD1
CDR3aa: CASRDRSYNEQFF
CDR3nt: TGTGCCAGCCGGGACAGGTCATACAATGAGCAGTTCTTC

abundance: .
v_gene: TRBV27
j_gene: TRBJ2-7
d_gene: .
CDR3aa: CASSFGDSSEQYF
CDR3nt: TGTGCCAGCAGTTTTGGGGACTCAAGCGAGCAGTACTTC

abundance: .
v_gene: TRBV6-2/TRBV6-3
j_gene: TRBJ2-1
d_gene: TRBD2
CDR3aa: CASSYPGGRDEQFF
CDR3nt: TGTGCCAGCAGTTACCCGGGAGGTCGCGATGAGCAGTTCTTC

abundance: .
v_gene: TRBV7-3
j_gene: TRBJ2-1
d_gene: TRBD2
CDR3aa: CASSLGTSGGAWNEQFF
CDR3nt: TGTGCCAGCAGCCTCGGGACTAGCGGGGGGGCGTGGAATGAGCAGTTCTTC

abundance: .
v_gene: TRBV6-2/TRBV6-3
j_gene: TRBJ1-1
d_gene: .
CDR3aa: CASSYSSRDRDTEAFF
CDR3nt: TGTGCCAGCAGTTACTCGAGTAGGGACCGGGACACTGAAGCTTTCTTT

abundance: .
v_gene: TRBV9
j_gene: TRBJ2-2
d_gene: .
CDR3aa: CASSVPGSRELFF
CDR3nt: TGTGCCAGCAGCGTACCAGGGTCTCGGGAGCTGTTTTTT

abundance: .
v_gene: TRBV9
j_gene: TRBJ2-2
d_gene: TRBD2
CDR3aa: CASRKTSGGAAGELFF
CDR3nt: TGTGCCAGCAGAAAAACTAGCGGGGGGGCCGCCGGGGAGCTGTTTTTT

abundance: .
v_gene: TRBV10-2
j_gene: TRBJ1-5
d_gene: TRBD1
CDR3aa: CASGQVSNQPQHF
CDR3nt: TGCGCCAGCGGACAGGTCTCCAATCAGCCCCAGCATTTT

abundance: .
v_gene: TRBV6-5
j_gene: TRBJ2-7
d_gene: TRBD1
CDR3aa: CASGRRRTGTYEQYF
CDR3nt: TGTGCCAGCGGTCGCCGGCGGACAGGGACCTACGAGCAGTACTTC

abundance: .
v_gene: TRBV3-1/TRBV3-2
j_gene: TRBJ2-7
d_gene: TRBD1
CDR3aa: CASGTGVPYEQYF
CDR3nt: TGTGCCAGCGGGACAGGGGTCCCCTACGAGCAGTACTTC

abundance: .
v_gene: TRBV3-1/TRBV3-2
j_gene: TRBJ1-2
d_gene: TRBD1
CDR3aa: CASSWSGQNGYTF
CDR3nt: TGTGCCAGCAGCTGGTCGGGACAGAATGGCTACACCTTC